This T cell receptor (beta chain) was profiled in a study of cytomegalovirus exposure and HLA in healthy donors (dated by TCRdb to 2016 to 2017). Notes on the research overall: A later analysis indicated that the 95 to 150 validation repertoires were generated on the platform also employed for the 700 or so repertoires of the first cohort. High-throughput TCR immunosequencing, statistical association of individual TCRs with disease status, and machine learning were combined to predict cytomegalovirus infection status. The aim of the study was to test whether cataloging public T cell receptors could identify signatures of past pathogen exposure. In addition to the first cohort of 500 to 850 subjects, a separate validation cohort of over 90 different subjects was used. Paper-wide results and their limitations: The study gave a list of some 150 TCR beta chains associated with cytomegalovirus. The classifier was reported to diagnose cytomegalovirus status with high specificity and sensitivity in both the original cohort and the validation cohort. The authors suggested that the approach could potentially be extended to other disease states and immunological phenotypes. Across donors, most TCR sequences were observed very rarely, whereas some public TCRs were present in many individuals. A later analysis lacked HLA typing for the validation cohort, so it scored co-occurrence in that cohort across all 120 or so repertoires. Of the cluster scores, 85% to 95% were above 0 in a later analysis, which found that TCRs clustered in the first cohort also tended to co-occur in the approximately 110 validation repertoires. In vitro tests confirmed that a few of the cytomegalovirus-associated TCR beta chains recognize cytomegalovirus antigens.

The receptor library was made with the immunoSEQ multiplex PCR assay. The study's own analysis went as follows. A statistical classification framework was built for diagnosing cytomegalovirus status from the catalog of TCR beta chain sequences. In TCRdb, the immuneACCESS table is reduced to in-frame sequences with V and J assigned. These tables do not hold every clone; where another copy was compared, an unresolved V gene accounts for under half, and the others remain unexplained. The V and J calls and the clone size are those of that table, but D and trimming were determined from the DNA. The sample table records 150,000 to 200,000 clones; approximately 86% of these occur just once. Approximately 2.3% of the sample rests with the top ten. Notes on this clone: Its cognate antigen has yet to be identified. Base quality data are lacking; no much larger clone is found one base away. The same CDR3 is also encoded by other DNA sequences in this sample.

Separate from the approximately 670-subject first cohort, the validation cohort of about 120 subjects was the group to which the donors belonged. The source is a man aged 25 to 40 in good health and CMV-seropositive. What was sequenced was PBMCs.

The CDR3 region: CAWSDRDNQPQHF. In nucleotide form, the sequence is TGTGCCTGGAGTGACAGGGATAATCAGCCCCAGCATTTT. The chain is made from TRBV30 and TRBJ1-5; TRBD1 is possibly the D segment (6 matching bases). CDR1 and CDR2 are read off the germline V gene (reference sequence) as GTSNPN and SVGIG. The CDR3 runs 13 residues from the cysteine to the phenylalanine. The DNA shown is the 39-base CDR3, in frame from base 1. The junction carries 8 bases between V and J, which are trimmed by 1 base and 4 bases respectively.